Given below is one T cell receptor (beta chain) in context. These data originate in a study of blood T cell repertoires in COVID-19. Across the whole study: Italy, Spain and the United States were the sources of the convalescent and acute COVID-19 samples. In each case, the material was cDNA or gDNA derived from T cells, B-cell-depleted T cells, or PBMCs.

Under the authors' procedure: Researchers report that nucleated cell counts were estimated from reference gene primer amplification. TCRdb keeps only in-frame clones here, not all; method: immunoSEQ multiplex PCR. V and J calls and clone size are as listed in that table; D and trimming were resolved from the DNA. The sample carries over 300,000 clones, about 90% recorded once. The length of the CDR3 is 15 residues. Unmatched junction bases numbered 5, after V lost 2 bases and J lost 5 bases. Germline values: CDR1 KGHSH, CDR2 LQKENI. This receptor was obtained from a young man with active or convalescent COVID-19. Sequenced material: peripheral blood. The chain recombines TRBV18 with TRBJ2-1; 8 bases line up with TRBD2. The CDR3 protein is CASSPYSGGDNEQFF. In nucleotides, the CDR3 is TGTGCCAGCTCACCATATTCCGGGGGGGACAATGAGCAGTTCTTC.